The T cell receptor beta chain described here comes from a study of cytomegalovirus exposure and HLA in healthy donors. Study background: The 120 validation repertoires, a later analysis reported, used the same platform as the approximately 650 first-cohort repertoires.

CDR1 is SGHRS and CDR2 is YFSETQ in the germline V gene. The V end lost 2 bases, the J end lost 5 bases, and 16 bases lay between the germline ends. The CDR3 length is 15 residues. Profiled with immunoSEQ multiplex PCR; TCRdb holds only in-frame clones, not every one. Counted here are 150,000 to 200,000 clones, roughly 83% occurring once; the ten biggest clones make up about 1.5%. The sequence derives from a woman aged 18 to 35 in good health and CMV-seronegative. The chain couples TRBV5-1 to TRBJ2-5; maybe TRBD2 (5 bases). Sequencing was carried out using PBMCs. The CDR3 sequence is CASSFGRAATETQYF. Here the CDR3 DNA reads TGCGCCAGCAGCTTTGGGCGGGCGGCAACGGAGACCCAGTACTTC.